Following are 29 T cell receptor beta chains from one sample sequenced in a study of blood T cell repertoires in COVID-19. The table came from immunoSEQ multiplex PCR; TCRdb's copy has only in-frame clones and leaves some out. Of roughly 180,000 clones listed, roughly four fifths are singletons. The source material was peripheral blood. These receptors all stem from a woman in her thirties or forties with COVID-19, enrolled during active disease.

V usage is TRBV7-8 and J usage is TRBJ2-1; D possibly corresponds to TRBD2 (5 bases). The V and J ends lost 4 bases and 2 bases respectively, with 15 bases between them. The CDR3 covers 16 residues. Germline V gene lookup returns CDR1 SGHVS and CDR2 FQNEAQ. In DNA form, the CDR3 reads TGTGCCAGCAGCTACCCCGGAGGATACACCTACAATGAGCAGTTCTTC. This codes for CASSYPGGYTYNEQFF.

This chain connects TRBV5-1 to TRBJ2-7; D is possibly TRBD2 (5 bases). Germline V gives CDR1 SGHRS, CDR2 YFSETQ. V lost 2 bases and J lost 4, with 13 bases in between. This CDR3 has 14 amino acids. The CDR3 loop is CASSFGGFRYEQYF. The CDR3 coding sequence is TGCGCCAGCAGCTTCGGCGGGTTTAGGTACGAGCAGTACTTC.

CDR3 bases: TGTGCCAGCAGTACGGACAGAGGGAATGAAAAACTGTTTTTT. This encodes CASSTDRGNEKLFF. This sequence joins TRBV6-5 and TRBJ1-4; tentatively, D is TRBD1 (6 bases). Germline V gene lookup returns CDR1 MNHEY and CDR2 SVGAGI. V lost 5 bases and J 5 bases, leaving 12 bases between the germline ends. The CDR3 contains 14 residues.

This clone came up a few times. CDR3 sequence (DNA): TGTGCCAGCAGTTCCCGACAGGGAGCAGATACGCAGTATTTT. Amino acids: CASSSRQGADTQYF. The chain combines TRBV28 with TRBJ2-3; TRBD1 matches at 7 bases. Germline CDR1 is MDHEN and CDR2 is SYDVKM. Losses at the gene ends were 4 bases for V and 4 bases for J; bases not matched to a gene: 5. The CDR3 is 14 residues long.

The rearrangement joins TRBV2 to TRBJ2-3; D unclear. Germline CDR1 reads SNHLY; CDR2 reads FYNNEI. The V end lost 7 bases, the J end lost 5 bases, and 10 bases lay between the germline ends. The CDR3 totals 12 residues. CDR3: CASMFGGDTQYF. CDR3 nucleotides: TGTGCCAGCATGTTTGGCGGAGATACGCAGTATTTT. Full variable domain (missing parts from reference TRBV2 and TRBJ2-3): EPEVTQTPSHQVTQMGQEVILRCVPISNHLYFYWYRQILGQKVEFLVSFYNNEISEKSEIFDDQFSVERPDGSNFTLKIRSTKLEDSAMYFCASMFGGDTQYFGPGTRLTVL.

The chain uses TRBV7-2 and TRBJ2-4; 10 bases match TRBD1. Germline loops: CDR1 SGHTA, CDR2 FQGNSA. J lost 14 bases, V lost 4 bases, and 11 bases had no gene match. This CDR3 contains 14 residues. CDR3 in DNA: TGTGCCAGCAGCTCCGTCCCGGGACAGGGGAGTGAGTACTTC. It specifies CASSSVPGQGSEYF.

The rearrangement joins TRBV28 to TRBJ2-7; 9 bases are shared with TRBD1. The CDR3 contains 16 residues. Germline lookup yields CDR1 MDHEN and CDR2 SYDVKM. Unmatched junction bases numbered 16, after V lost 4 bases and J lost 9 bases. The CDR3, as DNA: TGTGCCAGCAGTTCATCTAACCCGGGACAGGGTATGTCGCAGTACTTC. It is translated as CASSSSNPGQGMSQYF.

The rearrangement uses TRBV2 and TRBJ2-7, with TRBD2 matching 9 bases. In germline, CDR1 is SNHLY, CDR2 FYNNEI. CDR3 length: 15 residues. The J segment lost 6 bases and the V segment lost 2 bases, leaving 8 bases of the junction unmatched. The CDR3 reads CASSETSSGIAEQYF. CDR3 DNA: TGTGCCAGCAGTGAAACGTCTAGCGGGATAGCCGAGCAGTACTTC. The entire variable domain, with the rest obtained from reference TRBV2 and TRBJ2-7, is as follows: EPEVTQTPSHQVTQMGQEVILRCVPISNHLYFYWYRQILGQKVEFLVSFYNNEISEKSEIFDDQFSVERPDGSNFTLKIRSTKLEDSAMYFCASSETSSGIAEQYFGPGTRLTVT.

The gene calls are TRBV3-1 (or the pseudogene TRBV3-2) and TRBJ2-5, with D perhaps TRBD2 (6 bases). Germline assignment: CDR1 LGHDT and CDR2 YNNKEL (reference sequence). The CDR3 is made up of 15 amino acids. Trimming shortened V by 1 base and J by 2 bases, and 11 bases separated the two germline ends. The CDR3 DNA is TGTGCCAGCAGCCAAGTTCGGGGGACTCAAGAGACCCAGTACTTC. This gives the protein CASSQVRGTQETQYF.

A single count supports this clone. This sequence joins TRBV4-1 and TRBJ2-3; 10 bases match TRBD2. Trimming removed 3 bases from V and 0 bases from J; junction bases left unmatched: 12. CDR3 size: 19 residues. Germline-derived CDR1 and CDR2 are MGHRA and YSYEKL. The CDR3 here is CASSHPLAGEIRSTDTQYF. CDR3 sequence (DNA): TGCGCCAGCAGCCACCCCCTAGCGGGAGAAATTCGAAGCACAGATACGCAGTATTTT.

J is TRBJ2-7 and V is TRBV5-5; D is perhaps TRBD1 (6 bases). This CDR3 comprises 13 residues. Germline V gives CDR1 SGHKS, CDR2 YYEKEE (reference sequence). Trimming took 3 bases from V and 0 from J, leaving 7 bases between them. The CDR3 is CASSWDNSYEQYF. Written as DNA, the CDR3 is TGTGCCAGCAGCTGGGACAACTCCTACGAGCAGTACTTC.

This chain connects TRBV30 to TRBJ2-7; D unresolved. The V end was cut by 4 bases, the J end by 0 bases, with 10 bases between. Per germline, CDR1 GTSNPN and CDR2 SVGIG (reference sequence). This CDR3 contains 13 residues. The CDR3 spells CAWNSDSSYEQYV. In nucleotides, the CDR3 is TGTGCCTGGAACTCTGATAGCTCCTACGAGCAGTACGTC.

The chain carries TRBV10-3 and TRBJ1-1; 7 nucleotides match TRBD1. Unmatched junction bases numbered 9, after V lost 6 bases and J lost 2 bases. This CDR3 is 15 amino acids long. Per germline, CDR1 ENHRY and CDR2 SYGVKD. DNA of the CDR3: TGTGCCATCAGCAACACAGGGGACCCTAACACTGAAGCTTTCTTT. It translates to CAISNTGDPNTEAFF.

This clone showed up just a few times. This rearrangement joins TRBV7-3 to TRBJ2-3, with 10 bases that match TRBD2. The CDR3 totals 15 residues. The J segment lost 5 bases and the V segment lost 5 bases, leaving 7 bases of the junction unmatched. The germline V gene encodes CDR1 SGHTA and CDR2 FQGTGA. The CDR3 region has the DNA TGTGCCAGCAGCACAAGCGGGGGGGCTGGAGATACGCAGTATTTT. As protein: CASSTSGGAGDTQYF.

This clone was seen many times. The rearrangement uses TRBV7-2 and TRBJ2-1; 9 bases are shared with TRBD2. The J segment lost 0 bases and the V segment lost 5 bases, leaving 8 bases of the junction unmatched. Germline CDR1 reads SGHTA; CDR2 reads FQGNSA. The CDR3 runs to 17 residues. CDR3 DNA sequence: TGTGCCAGCAGCCACCTAGGCGGGAGGGGCTCCTACAATGAGCAGTTCTTC. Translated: CASSHLGGRGSYNEQFF. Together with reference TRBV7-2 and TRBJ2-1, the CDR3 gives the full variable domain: GAGVSQSPSNKVTEKGKDVELRCDPISGHTALYWYRQSLGQGLEFLIYFQGNSAPDKSGLPSDRFSAERTGGSVSTLTIQRTQQEDSAVYLCASSHLGGRGSYNEQFFGPGTRLTVL.

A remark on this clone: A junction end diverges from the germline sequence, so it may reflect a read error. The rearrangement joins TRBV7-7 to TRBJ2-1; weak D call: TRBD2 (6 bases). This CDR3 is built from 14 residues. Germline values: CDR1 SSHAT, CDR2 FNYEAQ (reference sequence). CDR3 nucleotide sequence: TGTGCTAGCAGCTTGGGGACTTCGCCTAATGAGCAGTTCTTC. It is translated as CASSLGTSPNEQFF.

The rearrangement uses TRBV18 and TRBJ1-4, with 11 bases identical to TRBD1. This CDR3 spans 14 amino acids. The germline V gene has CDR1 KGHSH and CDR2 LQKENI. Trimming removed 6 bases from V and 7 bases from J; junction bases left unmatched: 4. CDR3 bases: TGTGCCAGCTCTCTGGACAGGGGGCTTGAAAAACTGTTTTTT. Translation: CASSLDRGLEKLFF.

The DNA for the CDR3 is TGTGCCAGTAGTATAGGGCCCGCTAGCGGGAGTGCCAAAAACATTCAGTACTTC. Encoded protein: CASSIGPASGSAKNIQYF. This rearrangement joins TRBV19 to TRBJ2-4; 10 bases align to TRBD2. Trimming at V came to 1 base and at J to 1 base, leaving 7 bases not matched to a gene. Per the germline V gene, CDR1 is LNHDA and CDR2 is SQIVND (reference sequence). This CDR3 spans 18 amino acids.

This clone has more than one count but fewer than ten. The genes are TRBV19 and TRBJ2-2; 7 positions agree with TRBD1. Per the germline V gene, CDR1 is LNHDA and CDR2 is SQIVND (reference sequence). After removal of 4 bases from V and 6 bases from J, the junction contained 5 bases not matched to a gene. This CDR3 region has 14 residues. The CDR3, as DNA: TGTGCCAGTAGTAAGGGACAGTTTCCCGGGGAGCTGTTTTTT. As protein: CASSKGQFPGELFF.

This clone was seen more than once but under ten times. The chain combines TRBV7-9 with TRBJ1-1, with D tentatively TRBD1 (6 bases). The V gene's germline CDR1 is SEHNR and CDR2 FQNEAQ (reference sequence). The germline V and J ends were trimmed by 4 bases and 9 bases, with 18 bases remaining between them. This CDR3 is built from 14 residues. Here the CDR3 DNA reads TGTGCCAGCAGCTCCGGGGACCGAGGACAGAAAGCTTTCTTT. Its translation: CASSSGDRGQKAFF.

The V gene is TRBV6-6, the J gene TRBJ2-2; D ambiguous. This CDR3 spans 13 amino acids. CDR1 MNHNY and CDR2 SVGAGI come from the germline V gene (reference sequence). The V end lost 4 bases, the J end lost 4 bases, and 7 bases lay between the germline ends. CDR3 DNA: TGTGCCAGCAGTTTGTATTCCACCGGGGAGCTGTTTTTT. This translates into CASSLYSTGELFF.

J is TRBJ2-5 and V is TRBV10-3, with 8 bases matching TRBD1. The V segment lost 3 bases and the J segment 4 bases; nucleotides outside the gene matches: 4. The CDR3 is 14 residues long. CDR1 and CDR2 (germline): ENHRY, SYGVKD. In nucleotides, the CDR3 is TGTGCCATCAGTGACTCAGGGGGCTTAGAGACCCAGTACTTC. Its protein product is CAISDSGGLETQYF.

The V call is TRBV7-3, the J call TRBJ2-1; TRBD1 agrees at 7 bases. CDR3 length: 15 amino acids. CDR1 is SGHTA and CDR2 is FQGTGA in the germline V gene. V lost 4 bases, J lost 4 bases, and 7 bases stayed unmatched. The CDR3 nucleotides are TGTGCCAGCAGCTCAACCGGGACAGCATACAATGAGCAGTTCTTC. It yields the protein CASSSTGTAYNEQFF.

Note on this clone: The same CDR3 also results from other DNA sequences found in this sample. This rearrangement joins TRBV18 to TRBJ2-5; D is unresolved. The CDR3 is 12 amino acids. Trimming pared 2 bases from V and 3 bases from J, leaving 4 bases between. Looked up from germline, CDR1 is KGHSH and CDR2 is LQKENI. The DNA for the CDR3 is TGTGCCAGCTCACCAGCGGAAGAGACCCAGTACTTC. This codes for CASSPAEETQYF.

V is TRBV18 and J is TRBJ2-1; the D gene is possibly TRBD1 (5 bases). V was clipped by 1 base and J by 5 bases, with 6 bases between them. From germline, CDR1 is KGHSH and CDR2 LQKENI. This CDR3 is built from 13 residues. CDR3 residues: CASSPQGNNEQFF. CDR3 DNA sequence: TGTGCCAGCTCACCACAGGGGAACAATGAGCAGTTCTTC.

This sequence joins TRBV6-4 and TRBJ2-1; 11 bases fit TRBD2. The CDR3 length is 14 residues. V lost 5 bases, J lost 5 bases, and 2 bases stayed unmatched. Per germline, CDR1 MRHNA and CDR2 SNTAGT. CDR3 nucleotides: TGTGCCAGCAGTATAGCGGGAGGGGACAATGAGCAGTTCTTC. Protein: CASSIAGGDNEQFF.

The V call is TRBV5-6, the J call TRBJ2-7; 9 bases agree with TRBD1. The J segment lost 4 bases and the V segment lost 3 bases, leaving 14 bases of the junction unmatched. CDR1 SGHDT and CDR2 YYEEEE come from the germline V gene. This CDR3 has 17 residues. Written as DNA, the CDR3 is TGTGCCAGCAGCTCTACTCGAAGGGGGACAGGGTTGTACGAGCAGTACGTC. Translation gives CASSSTRRGTGLYEQYV.

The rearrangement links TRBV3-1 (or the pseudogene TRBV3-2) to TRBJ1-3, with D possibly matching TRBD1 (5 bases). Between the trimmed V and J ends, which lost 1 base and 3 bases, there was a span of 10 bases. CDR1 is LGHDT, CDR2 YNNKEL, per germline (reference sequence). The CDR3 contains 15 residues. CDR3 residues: CASSQGGGDGNTIYF. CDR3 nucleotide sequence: TGTGCCAGCAGCCAAGGGGGAGGGGATGGAAACACCATATATTTT.

CDR3 protein: CASSDAGTSGSYTQYF. The CDR3 nucleotides read TGCGCCAGCAGTGACGCCGGGACTAGCGGTAGCTATACGCAGTATTTT. The chain is built from TRBV10-2 and TRBJ2-3; 11 bases fit TRBD2. Trimming at V came to 3 bases and at J to 7 bases, leaving 9 bases not matched to a gene. Looked up from germline, CDR1 is WSHSY and CDR2 is SAAADI. The CDR3 contains 16 residues.